Following are 9 T cell receptor beta chains from one sample sequenced in a study of T cell repertoires in cytomegalovirus infection. The antigens for these receptors are not known. TCRdb itself ran the reads through MiXCR, one entry per CDR3 protein. Of 62,000 or so distinct CDR3 sequences listed, around 21% are singletons. The sequencing here drew on CD8+ T cells from cultured PBMCs, taken from culture after CMV antigen stimulation. All receptors derive from a human donor in good health (CMV status not recorded). Some clones in this sample may be carry-over from other donors' samples.

V and J are TRBV11-2 and TRBJ1-1; TRBD1 aligns across 9 bases. This CDR3 has 15 residues. After removal of 3 bases from V and 3 bases from J, the junction contained 5 bases not matched to a gene. Germline assignment: CDR1 SGHAT and CDR2 FQNNGV. DNA of the CDR3: TGTGCCAGCAGCTTCCTACAGGGGGCCGACACTGAAGCTTTCTTT. Encoded protein: CASSFLQGADTEAFF.

This clonotype was found many times. The rearrangement uses TRBV6-1 and TRBJ1-1; 10 bases align to TRBD1. With 6 bases clipped from V and 8 bases from J, the junction kept 12 bases outside the gene matches. Germline CDR1 MNHNS, CDR2 SASEGT. This CDR3 spans 15 amino acids. Here the CDR3 DNA reads TGTGCCAGCAGAATAACCGGGACAGGGGCGGGGGAAGCTTTCTTT. Encoded protein: CASRITGTGAGEAFF.

This clonotype was seen more than once but under ten times. V and J are TRBV7-9 and TRBJ2-7; D is perhaps TRBD1 (5 bases). The V and J ends lost 6 bases and 3 bases respectively, with 15 bases between them. CDR3 size: 14 residues. Germline V gives CDR1 SEHNR, CDR2 FQNEAQ (reference sequence). The CDR3 loop is CASSTPGQGYEQYF. CDR3 nucleotide sequence: TGTGCCAGCAGTACCCCCGGCCAGGGCTACGAGCAGTACTTC.

This clonotype has at least ten counts. This sequence joins TRBV4-3 and TRBJ1-5; D is unclear. The V gene's germline CDR1 is LGHNA and CDR2 YSLEER. Trimming cost V 1 base and J 0 bases, with 7 bases left between them. This CDR3 has 15 amino acids. CDR3 nucleotide sequence: TGCGCCAGCAGCCAAGCACGGTATAGCAATCAGCCCCAGCATTTT. Translating gives CASSQARYSNQPQHF.

This clonotype was recorded many times. This chain uses TRBV11-2 with TRBJ2-1, with 7 bases fitting TRBD1. The CDR3 covers 15 residues. The J segment lost 0 bases and the V segment lost 7 bases, leaving 6 bases of the junction unmatched. Germline-derived CDR1 and CDR2 are SGHAT and FQNNGV. Here the CDR3 reads CASTRGGNSYNEQFF. In nucleotides, the CDR3 is TGTGCCAGCACCAGAGGGGGCAACTCCTACAATGAGCAGTTCTTC. Full variable domain (missing parts from reference TRBV11-2 and TRBJ2-1): EAGVAQSPRYKIIEKRQSVAFWCNPISGHATLYWYQQILGQGPKLLIQFQNNGVVDDSQLPKDRFSAERLKGVDSTLKIQPAKLEDSAVYLCASTRGGNSYNEQFFGPGTRLTVL.

This chain links TRBV7-2 with TRBJ2-7, with a tentative D call TRBD1 (5 bases). V lost 3 bases and J lost 0, with 18 bases in between. This CDR3 has 17 residues. Germline values: CDR1 SGHTA, CDR2 FQGNSA. The CDR3: CASSFWPAGPSSYEQYF. Here the CDR3 DNA reads TGTGCCAGCAGCTTTTGGCCGGCAGGGCCAAGCTCCTACGAGCAGTACTTC. Full variable domain (missing parts from reference TRBV7-2 and TRBJ2-7): GAGVSQSPSNKVTEKGKDVELRCDPISGHTALYWYRQSLGQGLEFLIYFQGNSAPDKSGLPSDRFSAERTGGSVSTLTIQRTQQEDSAVYLCASSFWPAGPSSYEQYFGPGTRLTVT.

This clonotype was detected once. This chain joins TRBV20-1 and TRBJ2-5; D could derive from TRBD1 or TRBD2 (5 bases each). CDR1 is DFQATT, CDR2 SNEGSKA, per germline (reference sequence). The CDR3 runs to 14 residues. V gave up 5 bases and J gave up 5 bases, with 18 bases separating them. The chain's CDR3 is CSASIRGKGETQYF. The DNA of the CDR3 is TGCAGTGCTTCCATTCGGGGCAAAGGGGAGACCCAGTACTTC.

CDR3 DNA: TGTGCCAGCAACCCCGCCCCCACCGGGACAGGGAGGACTGAAGCTTTCTTT. As protein: CASNPAPTGTGRTEAFF. The chain is built from TRBV6-2 or TRBV6-3 and TRBJ1-1; 9 bases are shared with TRBD1. V shed 7 bases and J 5 bases; nucleotides not matched to a gene: 17. Germline V lookup: CDR1 MNHEY, CDR2 SVGEGT. The CDR3 length is 17 residues.

This chain connects TRBV7-8 to TRBJ2-2, with 8 bases lining up with TRBD2. This CDR3 has 15 residues. V lost 2 bases to trimming and J lost 4 bases; unmatched junction nucleotides: 3. Germline V lookup: CDR1 SGHVS, CDR2 FQNEAQ. The CDR3 region is CASSLPGTSTGELFF. In DNA, the CDR3 is TGTGCCAGCAGCTTACCAGGGACTAGCACCGGGGAGCTGTTTTTT.